The next 28 T cell receptor beta chains were all read from a single sample in a study of blood T cell repertoires in COVID-19 (dated by TCRdb to the early 2020s). Libraries were constructed by the immunoSEQ multiplex PCR assay. TCRdb re-hosts the immuneACCESS table, in-frame sequences only. Its copies lack some clones; in the studies checked, an unresolved V gene accounts for under half of them, and the cause for the rest is not known. A total of 250,000 to 300,000 clones appear in this sample, around nine tenths of them only once. Jointly, the top ten make up approximately 2.2% of the sample. Sequencing was carried out using peripheral blood. Receptors were obtained from a man in his fifties or sixties with acute or convalescent COVID-19.

This chain uses TRBV30 with TRBJ1-2, with TRBD1 matching 9 bases. This CDR3 is built from 12 residues. Trimming removed 8 bases from V and 7 bases from J; junction bases left unmatched: 8. CDR1 and CDR2 (germline): GTSNPN, SVGIG (reference sequence). The CDR3 sequence is CAGADRGVGYTF. The CDR3 DNA reads TGTGCCGGAGCCGACAGGGGGGTTGGCTACACCTTC.

The chain combines TRBV7-2 with TRBJ1-2, with 8 bases that match TRBD1. Trimming removed 0 bases from V and 12 bases from J; junction bases left unmatched: 9. This CDR3 has 14 amino acids. Germline CDR1 is SGHTA and CDR2 is FQGNSA. The CDR3 nucleotides are TGTGCCAGCAGCTTAGCGAGGACAGGGTATCAGCACACCTTC. Translated: CASSLARTGYQHTF. Looking up the rest from reference TRBV7-2 and TRBJ1-2 gives the full variable domain: GAGVSQSPSNKVTEKGKDVELRCDPISGHTALYWYRQSLGQGLEFLIYFQGNSAPDKSGLPSDRFSAERTGGSVSTLTIQRTQQEDSAVYLCASSLARTGYQHTFGSGTRLTVV.

This clone appeared once. The V gene is TRBV15, the J gene TRBJ1-5, with TRBD1 matching 7 bases. This CDR3 is built from 14 residues. The germline gives CDR1 LNHNV, CDR2 YYDKDF (reference sequence). With 8 bases clipped from V and 3 bases from J, the junction kept 7 bases outside the gene matches. CDR3 DNA sequence: TGTGCCACCGCACTAGACAGGGTCAATCAGCCCCAGCATTTT. Protein: CATALDRVNQPQHF.

This clone was counted a single time. The chain links TRBV5-4 to TRBJ2-1; TRBD2 matches at 12 bases. From germline, CDR1 is SGHNT and CDR2 YYREEE (reference sequence). This CDR3 has 16 amino acids. V trimming: 6 bases; J trimming: 4 bases; junction bases outside the gene matches: 8. The CDR3 DNA reads as TGTGCCAGCACCCCGACCGGGACTAGCGGGTACAATGAGCAGTTCTTC. Residues: CASTPTGTSGYNEQFF.

This sequence joins TRBV24-1 and TRBJ2-2, with TRBD1 matching over 12 bases. Germline loops: CDR1 KGHDR, CDR2 SFDVKD. The CDR3 spans 16 residues. With V trimmed by 9 bases and J by 3 bases, 7 bases remained unmatched. This CDR3 is CATAGTGGVDTGELFF. The CDR3 bases are TGTGCCACCGCCGGGACAGGGGGCGTAGACACCGGGGAGCTGTTTTTT.

The chain's CDR3 is CASRASTGMNTEAFF. DNA for the CDR3: TGTGCCAGCAGGGCCTCGACAGGAATGAACACTGAAGCTTTCTTT. This chain uses TRBV2 with TRBJ1-1; D is possibly TRBD1 (6 bases). Trimming left V 6 bases short and J 0 bases short, with 14 bases between. This CDR3 region has 15 residues. The germline CDR1 and CDR2 sequences are SNHLY and FYNNEI.

The V call is TRBV5-1, the J call TRBJ1-1, with TRBD1 as a possible D gene (6 bases). CDR1 is SGHRS, CDR2 YFSETQ, per germline. The V end lost 4 bases, the J end lost 1 base, and 11 bases lay between the germline ends. The CDR3 is made up of 14 amino acids. This CDR3 is CASSLWTENTEAFF. The CDR3 nucleotides read TGCGCCAGCAGCCTATGGACAGAGAACACTGAAGCTTTCTTT.

The rearrangement uses TRBV19 and TRBJ1-4, with 11 bases identical to TRBD1. Germline assignment: CDR1 LNHDA and CDR2 SQIVND (reference sequence). Trimming took 3 bases from V and 6 from J; bases not matched to a gene: 3. The CDR3 is 15 residues long. CDR3 sequence: CASSMDRGLDEKLFF. The DNA for the CDR3 is TGTGCCAGTAGTATGGACAGGGGGCTAGATGAAAAACTGTTTTTT.

The chain joins TRBV5-4 to TRBJ1-5; D is unresolved. V dropped 4 bases and J dropped 2 bases, with 13 bases sitting between them. Germline V gene lookup returns CDR1 SGHNT and CDR2 YYREEE (reference sequence). This CDR3 is built from 15 residues. The CDR3 reads CASSLTPTGNQPQHF. CDR3 DNA sequence: TGTGCCAGCAGCCTAACTCCAACGGGCAATCAGCCCCAGCATTTT.

The rearrangement joins TRBV5-1 to TRBJ2-7; the match to TRBD1 covers 7 bases. Germline V gene lookup returns CDR1 SGHRS and CDR2 YFSETQ. The trim removed 0 bases at V and 8 bases at J, leaving 2 bases unmatched. This CDR3 spans 12 amino acids. CDR3 sequence (DNA): TGCGCCAGCAGCTTGGAGGGGGCGAAGCAGTACTTC. The encoded protein is CASSLEGAKQYF.

V and J are TRBV4-1 and TRBJ1-1; possible D gene TRBD1, 5 bases. The CDR3 is 14 amino acids. V lost 6 bases, J lost 5 bases, and 16 bases lay in between. Germline CDR1 MGHRA, CDR2 YSYEKL. The CDR3 loop reads CASRGQGAGTEAFF. The CDR3 DNA is TGCGCCAGCAGGGGGCAAGGTGCGGGAACTGAAGCTTTCTTT.

This chain uses TRBV5-8 with TRBJ2-7; a possible D gene is TRBD2 (5 bases). Germline V gene sequence: CDR1 SGHTS, CDR2 YDEGEE. The CDR3 extends over 17 amino acids. V was cut by 2 bases and J by 3 bases, with 21 bases left in between. The CDR3 region is CASSLPAPGGPSYEQYF. The CDR3 nucleotides read TGTGCCAGCAGCTTACCGGCCCCCGGCGGGCCAAGCTACGAGCAGTACTTC.

The rearrangement joins TRBV6-5 to TRBJ1-4; D is uncertain. The CDR3 is 13 amino acids. Trimming removed 5 bases at V and 8 bases at J, with 12 bases between. CDR1 is MNHEY and CDR2 is SVGAGI in the germline V gene. CDR3 in DNA: TGTGCCAGCAGTAGCCTAGGGAGAGAAAAACTGTTTTTT. Its translation is CASSSLGREKLFF.

The rearrangement uses TRBV7-3 and TRBJ2-5; 11 bases are a match to TRBD1. The CDR3 totals 16 residues. V shed 4 bases, J shed 4 bases, and the junction held 8 bases outside the gene matches. Per the germline V gene, CDR1 is SGHTA and CDR2 is FQGTGA. Here the CDR3 reads CASSSTGTGGPETQYF. Written as DNA, the CDR3 is TGTGCCAGCAGCTCTACGGGGACAGGGGGTCCAGAGACCCAGTACTTC.

The chain couples TRBV3-1 (or the pseudogene TRBV3-2) to TRBJ2-2; D is unclear. The CDR3 is 14 amino acids. CDR1 LGHDT and CDR2 YNNKEL come from the germline V gene (reference sequence). Deletions cut 1 base from V and 1 base from J, with 4 bases between. The CDR3 loop reads CASSQAGNTGELFF. The CDR3 nucleotides read TGTGCCAGCAGCCAAGCCGGGAACACCGGGGAGCTGTTTTTT.

The J gene is TRBJ1-2, the V gene TRBV27; perhaps TRBD1 as D (6 bases). V was shortened by 6 bases and J by 7 bases, with 15 bases between the two germline ends. Per germline, CDR1 MNHEY and CDR2 SMNVEV (reference sequence). The CDR3 runs to 13 residues. The CDR3 DNA reads as TGTGCCAGCAGCCCCGTGGGGGCGGGTGGCTACACCTTC. Translation gives CASSPVGAGGYTF.

In this sample, this clone turned up a few times. V is TRBV10-2 and J is TRBJ1-5; 9 bases match TRBD1. V was clipped by 6 bases and J by 4 bases; unmatched bases: 1. Germline lookup yields CDR1 WSHSY and CDR2 SAAADI. The CDR3 totals 13 residues. CDR3 sequence (DNA): TGCGCCAGCAGAGACAGGGGGAATCAGCCCCAGCATTTT. Protein sequence: CASRDRGNQPQHF.

The chain couples TRBV30 to TRBJ1-5; tentatively, D is TRBD1 (6 bases). V was pared by 2 bases and J by 0 bases, with 11 bases between. The CDR3 sequence is 15 residues long. Germline-derived CDR1 and CDR2 are GTSNPN and SVGIG (reference sequence). CDR3 sequence reads: CAWSRGGNSNQPQHF. For the CDR3, the DNA is TGTGCCTGGAGTAGGGGGGGCAATAGCAATCAGCCCCAGCATTTT.

This rearrangement joins TRBV3-1 (or the pseudogene TRBV3-2) to TRBJ2-7; perhaps TRBD2 as D (5 bases). The CDR3 is made up of 14 amino acids. Trimming took 4 bases from V and 4 from J, leaving 14 bases between them. Germline values: CDR1 LGHDT, CDR2 YNNKEL (reference sequence). CDR3 DNA sequence: TGTGCCAGCAGCCCCCGCCCTCGGGGTTACGAGCAGTACTTC. Protein product: CASSPRPRGYEQYF.

The chain links TRBV7-9 to TRBJ1-1, with 9 bases that match TRBD1. CDR3 length: 15 residues. Per the germline V gene, CDR1 is SEHNR and CDR2 is FQNEAQ (reference sequence). V shed 8 bases and J 0 bases; nucleotides not matched to a gene: 7. CDR3: CASRPDRGVNTEAFF. The CDR3 nucleotides read TGTGCCAGCCGGCCGGACAGGGGCGTGAACACTGAAGCTTTCTTT.

The chain employs TRBV5-6 and TRBJ1-3; the D is unclear. Germline CDR1 SGHDT, CDR2 YYEEEE. The CDR3 spans 18 residues. V gave up 2 bases and J gave up 0 bases, with 18 bases separating them. CDR3 protein: CASSLIGGLLYSGNTIYF. The CDR3 DNA reads as TGTGCCAGCAGCTTAATCGGAGGACTGCTCTACTCTGGAAACACCATATATTTT.

This clone was observed once. This chain links TRBV5-1 with TRBJ2-4; D is perhaps TRBD1 (7 bases). V lost 4 bases and J 0 bases, leaving 14 bases between the germline ends. CDR1 is SGHRS, CDR2 YFSETQ, per germline. This CDR3 is built from 16 residues. The CDR3 sequence: CASSPQGGLAKNIQYF. DNA for the CDR3: TGCGCCAGCAGCCCCCAGGGGGGACTAGCCAAAAACATTCAGTACTTC.

This chain connects TRBV6-1 to TRBJ2-5; TRBD1 matches 8 bases. Germline assignment: CDR1 MNHNS and CDR2 SASEGT. V lost 3 bases, J lost 3 bases, and 3 bases stayed unmatched. CDR3 size: 14 residues. CDR3: CASSDRGRKETQYF. The CDR3 DNA is TGTGCCAGCAGTGACAGGGGGCGGAAAGAGACCCAGTACTTC.

This sequence joins TRBV19 and TRBJ1-5; TRBD1 is a possible D gene (5 bases). The CDR3 spans 15 residues. Trimming pared 4 bases from V and 7 bases from J, leaving 17 bases between. Germline V gene lookup returns CDR1 LNHDA and CDR2 SQIVND (reference sequence). The CDR3 coding sequence is TGTGCCAGTAGTACCCGACAGCCCCTACCGCAGCCCCAGCATTTT. Residues: CASSTRQPLPQPQHF. The variable domain in full, with the rest retrieved from reference TRBV19 and TRBJ1-5, is DGGITQSPKYLFRKEGQNVTLSCEQNLNHDAMYWYRQDPGQGLRLIYYSQIVNDFQKGDIAEGYSVSREKKESFPLTVTSAQKNPTAFYLCASSTRQPLPQPQHFGDGTRLSIL.

In its sample, this clone was seen once. The chain recombines TRBV5-6 with TRBJ2-7; 7 bases align to TRBD1. With V trimmed by 3 bases and J by 4 bases, 10 bases remained unmatched. Germline CDR1 reads SGHDT; CDR2 reads YYEEEE. CDR3 size: 15 residues. DNA for the CDR3: TGTGCCAGCAGCTCCCCCTTAGACAGGGAATACGAGCAGTACTTC. Translating it yields CASSSPLDREYEQYF.

The CDR3, as DNA: TGTGCCACCAGCAGACAGGGTAGCAATCAGCCCCAGCATTTT. This translates into CATSRQGSNQPQHF. The chain recombines TRBV15 with TRBJ1-5, with D tentatively TRBD1 (5 bases). This CDR3 is built from 14 residues. The ends were cut back, 2 bases at V and 0 bases at J, with 5 bases in the middle. Germline loops: CDR1 LNHNV, CDR2 YYDKDF (reference sequence).

The gene calls are TRBV21-1 and TRBJ1-1. TRBV21-1 is classified as a pseudogene. The length of the CDR3 is 14 residues. The CDR3 DNA reads as TGTGCCAGCAGCAAAGGTAGGGGGGGCAGCGAAGCTTTCTTT. Translated, it gives CASSKGRGGSEAFF.

The chain joins TRBV21-1 to TRBJ1-5. TRBV21-1 is a documented pseudogene. The CDR3 runs 16 residues. This chain's CDR3 is CASSKSGGGSDQPQHF. The CDR3 coding sequence is TGTGCCAGCAGCAAAAGTGGCGGGGGTTCGGATCAGCCCCAGCATTTT.